This T cell receptor beta chain was sequenced during a study of blood T cell repertoires in COVID-19. As for the study in general: The study drew acute and convalescent COVID-19 samples from the United States, Italy and Spain. The cDNA or gDNA used as material had been derived from T cells, B-cell-depleted T cells, or PBMCs.

Germline values: CDR1 MNHEY, CDR2 SVGAGI. V dropped 6 bases and J dropped 1 base, with 12 bases sitting between them. This CDR3 is built from 14 residues. Original analysis: Researchers report that nucleated cell counts were estimated from reference gene primer amplification. Only in-frame clones appear in the TCRdb table, and some are missing; sequencing was by immunoSEQ multiplex PCR. That table furnishes V, J and clone size, whereas the DNA furnished D and trimming. The sample records 35,000 or so clones, about nine tenths being singletons. The sample taken for sequencing was peripheral blood. This receptor was obtained from a human donor in a cohort sampled during active COVID-19. The chain joins TRBV6-5 to TRBJ1-1; the D is unclear. The CDR3 is CASSLQITNTEAFF. The CDR3 bases are TGTGCCAGCAGCCTACAGATTACGAACACTGAAGCTTTCTTT.